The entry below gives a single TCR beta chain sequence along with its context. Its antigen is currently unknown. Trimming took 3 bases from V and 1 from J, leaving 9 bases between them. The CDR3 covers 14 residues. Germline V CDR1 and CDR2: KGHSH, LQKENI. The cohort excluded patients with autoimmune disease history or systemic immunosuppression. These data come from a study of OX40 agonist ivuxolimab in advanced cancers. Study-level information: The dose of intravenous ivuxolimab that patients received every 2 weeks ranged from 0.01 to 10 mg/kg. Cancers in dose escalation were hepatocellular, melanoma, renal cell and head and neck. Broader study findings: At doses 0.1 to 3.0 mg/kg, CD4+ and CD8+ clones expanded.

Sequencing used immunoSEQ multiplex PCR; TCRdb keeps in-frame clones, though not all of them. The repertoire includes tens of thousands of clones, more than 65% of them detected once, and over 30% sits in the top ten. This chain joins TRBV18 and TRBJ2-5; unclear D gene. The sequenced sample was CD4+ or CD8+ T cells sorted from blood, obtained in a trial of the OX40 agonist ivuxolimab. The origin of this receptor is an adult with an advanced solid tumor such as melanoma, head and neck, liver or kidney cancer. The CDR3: CASSPPKIQETQYF. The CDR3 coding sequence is TGTGCCAGCTCACCTCCCAAGATCCAAGAGACCCAGTACTTC.